This T cell receptor (beta chain) was identified in a study of early stage breast cancer tumors. Profiling relied on immunoSEQ multiplex PCR, and the TCRdb table lists in-frame clones only, not all of them. Of about 21,000 clones in the sample, roughly 76% were seen once. The germline V and J ends were trimmed by 1 base and 1 base, with 7 bases remaining between them. This CDR3 contains 14 residues. CDR1 is LNHDA, CDR2 SQIVND, per germline (reference sequence). Whole-study results and caveats: Compared with adjacent normal breast tissue, tumors showed about 2.3-fold greater T cell density and higher clonality. Functional markers like CD4, CD8 and FOXP3 were missed in bulk sequencing.

Regarding this clone: What it recognizes is unknown.

The specimen sequenced was blood. V is TRBV19 and J is TRBJ1-2; D call uncertain. The clonotype originates from a person between 60 and 70 years old with breast cancer. This chain's CDR3 is CASSIAKGNYGYTF. The CDR3 DNA reads as TGTGCCAGTAGTATAGCAAAGGGTAACTATGGCTACACCTTC.